This TCR beta chain stems from a study of type 1 and type 2 diabetes patients. Study background: Across the study, around 20 million paired-end reads were produced.

Peripheral blood, ten milliliters per participant, was collected. PCR was run on genomic DNA. Amplification of the beta chain CDR3 used 30 forward and 13 reverse multiplex primers. MiXCR, applied by TCRdb to the multiplex PCR reads, yields one record per CDR3 protein. The sample lists fewer than 350,000 distinct CDR3 sequences; roughly 44% were seen once. The CDR3 is 13 residues long. Per the germline V gene, CDR1 is GTSNPN and CDR2 is SVGIG (reference sequence). V lost 5 bases and J lost 3; bases outside the gene matches: 3. The table lists this clonotype with many counts. The chain recombines TRBV30 with TRBJ2-5; 10 bases map to TRBD2. The sample taken for sequencing was peripheral blood mononuclear cells (PBMCs). This TCR derives from a man between 18 and 29 years old with type 2 diabetes. This CDR3 reads CAWRLAGEETQYF. CDR3 DNA: TGTGCCTGGCGTCTAGCGGGGGAAGAGACCCAGTACTTC.